A single sample gave rise to the 15 T cell receptor beta chains below, sequenced in a study of long-term antiretroviral therapy in people with HIV. A v3.0 immunoSEQ assay was performed at survey level. TCRdb's table, derived via immunoSEQ multiplex PCR, lists solely in-frame clones and lacks some. The sample lists 20,000 to 30,000 clones; approximately 79% were seen once. The starting material was unsorted PBMCs, obtained 1.2 years after starting antiretroviral therapy. These receptor sequences come from a woman in her forties with HIV.

The chain recombines TRBV11-2 with TRBJ1-6, with D uncertain. This CDR3 region has 13 residues. From germline, CDR1 is SGHAT and CDR2 FQNNGV. Trimming stripped 5 bases from V and 9 bases from J, with 11 bases between. The CDR3, as DNA: TGTGCCAGCAGCGGAGGCGTACCTTCACCCCTCCACTTT. Translating it yields CASSGGVPSPLHF.

V gene TRBV28 combines with J gene TRBJ1-2; no reliable D call. V was trimmed by 5 bases and J by 8 bases, leaving 9 bases between them. The CDR3 loop spans 11 amino acids. From germline, CDR1 is MDHEN and CDR2 SYDVKM. CDR3: CASSTRIGYTF. In DNA, the CDR3 is TGTGCCAGCAGTACCCGGATCGGCTACACCTTC.

The J gene is TRBJ2-1, the V gene TRBV18, with TRBD2 matching over 7 bases. Unmatched junction bases numbered 15, after V lost 3 bases and J lost 7 bases. The CDR3 is 17 amino acids. The germline gives CDR1 KGHSH, CDR2 LQKENI. CDR3 nucleotides: TGTGCCAGCTCACCGCGGACCCCTAGCGGAGCCCGTAATGAGCAGTTCTTC. Translating it yields CASSPRTPSGARNEQFF.

This clone was seen more than once but under ten times. J is TRBJ2-1 and V is TRBV21-1; TRBD1 is taken as the D call from the table, unchecked against the DNA. TRBV21-1 is noted as a pseudogene. There are 16 residues in the CDR3. CDR3 sequence (DNA): TGTGCCAGCAGCGCCCGGGACAAGAGCTCCTACAATGAGCAGTTCTTC. The encoded protein is CASSARDKSSYNEQFF.

The genes are TRBV4-3 and TRBJ1-2; D uncertain. CDR1 is LGHNA, CDR2 YSLEER, per germline. CDR3 length equals 13 residues. Trimming left V 0 bases short and J 4 bases short, with 6 bases between. DNA for the CDR3: TGCGCCAGCAGCCAAGAAGGGATCTATGGCTACACCTTC. Translating it yields CASSQEGIYGYTF.

The V and J genes are TRBV6-6 and TRBJ2-1; 7 bases match TRBD2. CDR3 size: 14 residues. Germline V gene sequence: CDR1 MNHNY, CDR2 SVGAGI (reference sequence). J lost 8 bases, V lost 2 bases, and 6 bases had no gene match. The CDR3 DNA reads as TGTGCCAGCAGTTACGCGGGAGTCGGAGATGAGCAGTTCTTC. Amino acids: CASSYAGVGDEQFF.

The V call is TRBV5-1, the J call TRBJ2-7, with D maybe TRBD1 (6 bases). Deletions cut 0 bases from V and 6 bases from J, with 10 bases between. Germline loops: CDR1 SGHRS, CDR2 YFSETQ. There are 13 residues in the CDR3. CDR3 region: CASSLARGGEQYF. The CDR3 DNA is TGCGCCAGCAGCTTGGCCAGGGGTGGCGAGCAGTACTTC.

This chain links TRBV19 with TRBJ1-5, with 8 bases matching TRBD1. This CDR3 has 16 amino acids. CDR1 LNHDA and CDR2 SQIVND come from the germline V gene (reference sequence). V was clipped by 2 bases and J by 2 bases; unmatched bases: 5. CDR3 coding DNA: TGTGCCAGTAGTATATGGCAGGACAGGGGCAATCAGCCCCAGCATTTT. This gives the protein CASSIWQDRGNQPQHF.

The gene calls are TRBV5-4 and TRBJ1-2; a possible D gene is TRBD1 (6 bases). CDR1 is SGHNT and CDR2 is YYREEE in the germline V gene (reference sequence). The CDR3 is 12 residues long. Trimming took 3 bases from V and 8 from J, leaving 11 bases between them. The CDR3 is CASSSQGRGYTF. The CDR3 DNA is TGTGCCAGCAGCTCACAGGGTAGAGGCTACACCTTC. The variable domain in full, with the rest retrieved from reference TRBV5-4 and TRBJ1-2, is ETGVTQSPTHLIKTRGQQVTLRCSSQSGHNTVSWYQQALGQGPQFIFQYYREEENGRGNFPPRFSGLQFPNYSSELNVNALELDDSALYLCASSSQGRGYTFGSGTRLTVV.

The J gene is TRBJ1-2, the V gene TRBV14, with D unresolved. Germline V lookup: CDR1 SGHDN, CDR2 FVKESK. Trimming stripped 3 bases from V and 4 bases from J, with 9 bases between. The CDR3 is 13 residues long. CDR3 region: CASSQWVSYGYTF. The CDR3 nucleotides read TGTGCCAGCAGCCAGTGGGTCTCCTATGGCTACACCTTC.

The V gene is TRBV25-1, the J gene TRBJ2-1; no clear D. Germline-derived CDR1 and CDR2 are MGHDK and SYGVNS. This CDR3 is 15 amino acids long. V lost 1 base to trimming and J lost 6 bases, with 13 bases between them. CDR3: CASSESSWAPNEQFF. The CDR3 coding sequence is TGTGCCAGCAGTGAATCTTCCTGGGCACCCAATGAGCAGTTCTTC.

The rearrangement joins TRBV2 to TRBJ2-2, with 8 nucleotides matching TRBD1. The CDR3 length is 14 residues. J lost 7 bases, V lost 7 bases, and 8 bases had no gene match. Germline values: CDR1 SNHLY, CDR2 FYNNEI. CDR3 region: CASTGGTLGGELFF. As DNA, the CDR3 is TGTGCCAGCACAGGGGGCACTCTAGGCGGGGAGCTGTTTTTT. The full variable domain, its missing parts supplied by reference TRBV2 and TRBJ2-2, is EPEVTQTPSHQVTQMGQEVILRCVPISNHLYFYWYRQILGQKVEFLVSFYNNEISEKSEIFDDQFSVERPDGSNFTLKIRSTKLEDSAMYFCASTGGTLGGELFFGEGSRLTVL.

The rearrangement links TRBV5-4 to TRBJ1-1; D perhaps matches TRBD1 (5 bases). V was pared by 2 bases and J by 1 base, with 9 bases between. The CDR3 totals 14 residues. The germline V gene encodes CDR1 SGHNT and CDR2 YYREEE (reference sequence). CDR3 DNA: TGTGCCAGCAGCTTTCTAGACAGGAACACTGAAGCTTTCTTT. It codes for CASSFLDRNTEAFF.

V usage is TRBV19 and J usage is TRBJ1-5; D is unclear. With 3 bases removed from V and 6 bases from J, the gap between germline ends came to 9 bases. This CDR3 has 13 residues. Germline loops: CDR1 LNHDA, CDR2 SQIVND (reference sequence). Here the CDR3 DNA reads TGTGCCAGTAGTATTGGTGGGAGTCAGCCCCAGCATTTT. This encodes CASSIGGSQPQHF.

The V and J genes are TRBV9 and TRBJ2-1; no clear D. The V gene lost 0 bases and the J gene lost 1 base, with 8 bases spanning the gap. The CDR3 covers 15 residues. Germline CDR1 reads SGDLS; CDR2 reads YYNGEE. As DNA, the CDR3 is TGTGCCAGCAGCGTAGAAAGCGTTTCCTACAATGAGCAGTTCTTC. It is translated as CASSVESVSYNEQFF.